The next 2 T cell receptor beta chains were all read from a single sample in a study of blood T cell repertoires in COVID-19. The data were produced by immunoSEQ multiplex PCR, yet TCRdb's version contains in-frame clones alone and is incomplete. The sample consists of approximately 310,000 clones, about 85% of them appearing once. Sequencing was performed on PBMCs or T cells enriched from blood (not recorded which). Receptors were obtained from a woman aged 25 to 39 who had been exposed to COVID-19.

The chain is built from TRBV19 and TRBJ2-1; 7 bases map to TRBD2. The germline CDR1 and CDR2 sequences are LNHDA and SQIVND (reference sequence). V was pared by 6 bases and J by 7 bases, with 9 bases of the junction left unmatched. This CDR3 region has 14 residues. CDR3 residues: CASSPSGSENEQFF. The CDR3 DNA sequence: TGTGCCAGTAGCCCTAGCGGAAGCGAAAATGAGCAGTTCTTC.

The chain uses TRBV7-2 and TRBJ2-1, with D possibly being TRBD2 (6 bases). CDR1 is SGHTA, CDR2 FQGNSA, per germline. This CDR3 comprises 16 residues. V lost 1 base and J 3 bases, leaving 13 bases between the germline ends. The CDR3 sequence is CASSLGTGVDYNEQFF. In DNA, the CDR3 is TGTGCCAGCAGCTTAGGTACGGGGGTCGACTACAATGAGCAGTTCTTC.